The 12 T cell receptor beta chains presented below share a single source sample, sequenced in a study of blood T cell repertoires in COVID-19. The data were produced by immunoSEQ multiplex PCR, yet TCRdb's version contains in-frame clones alone and is incomplete. The table records some 43,000 clones, 75% to 90% of them present only once. Sequences were obtained from peripheral blood. These receptors all come from a man aged 45-65 years with active or convalescent COVID-19.

The rearrangement uses TRBV4-2 and TRBJ2-7; the D gene is possibly TRBD2 (5 bases). The CDR3 loop spans 16 amino acids. Germline lookup yields CDR1 LGHNA and CDR2 YNFKEQ. Trimming removed 0 bases from V and 4 bases from J, with 16 bases in between. In DNA, the CDR3 is TGTGCCAGCAGCCAAGATGATACGGGAAGGGCTTACGAGCAGTACTTC. Translated, it gives CASSQDDTGRAYEQYF.

This clone is a singleton in its sample. The V gene is TRBV7-7, the J gene TRBJ1-2; 7 bases agree with TRBD1. V shed 5 bases, J shed 4 bases, and the junction held 10 bases outside the gene matches. Germline V CDR1 and CDR2: SSHAT, FNYEAQ (reference sequence). The CDR3 covers 15 residues. The CDR3 DNA reads as TGTGCCAGCAGCCCACTTTCCGGGACAGCCTATGGCTACACCTTC. It yields the protein CASSPLSGTAYGYTF.

This chain joins TRBV6-1 and TRBJ1-2, with 7 nucleotides matching TRBD1. The CDR3 spans 14 residues. V lost 2 bases, J lost 4 bases, and 4 bases stayed unmatched. Germline V gene lookup returns CDR1 MNHNS and CDR2 SASEGT. CDR3 sequence reads: CASSERGLVYGYTF. The CDR3 nucleotides read TGTGCCAGCAGTGAAAGGGGGCTGGTCTATGGCTACACCTTC.

This sequence joins TRBV9 and TRBJ2-7; possible D gene TRBD2, 7 bases. The CDR3 extends over 15 amino acids. Germline V CDR1 and CDR2: SGDLS, YYNGEE. The V and J ends lost 0 bases and 0 bases respectively, with 10 bases between them. The CDR3 is CASSVAGGPSYEQYF. CDR3 nucleotide sequence: TGTGCCAGCAGCGTAGCCGGGGGGCCCTCCTACGAGCAGTACTTC.

This chain uses TRBV6-5 with TRBJ1-1; 7 bases map to TRBD1. V gave up 5 bases and J gave up 1 base; unmatched junction bases: 4. Per germline, CDR1 MNHEY and CDR2 SVGAGI. The CDR3 has 14 amino acids. In DNA, the CDR3 is TGTGCCAGCAGTCGACAGGGCGGGAACACTGAAGCTTTCTTT. It translates to CASSRQGGNTEAFF.

This clone came up a few times. The chain carries TRBV7-2 and TRBJ2-7; TRBD2 aligns across 12 bases. V lost 7 bases to trimming and J lost 7 bases; unmatched junction nucleotides: 8. Germline CDR1 is SGHTA and CDR2 is FQGNSA. The length of the CDR3 is 14 residues. CDR3 DNA sequence: TGTGCCAGCACCCCAGGTCTAGCGGGGGGGGAGCAGTACTTC. Amino acid sequence: CASTPGLAGGEQYF.

The rearrangement links TRBV27 to TRBJ1-2; D not certain. The germline CDR1 and CDR2 sequences are MNHEY and SMNVEV (reference sequence). The length of the CDR3 is 15 residues. Trimming left V 5 bases short and J 0 bases short, with 13 bases between. CDR3 DNA: TGTGCCAGCAGTCCATTACCCCTAACTAACTATGGCTACACCTTC. Its protein product is CASSPLPLTNYGYTF.

The rearrangement joins TRBV2 to TRBJ2-7; 10 bases fit TRBD1. This CDR3 region has 15 residues. V was pared by 4 bases and J by 3 bases, with 6 bases of the junction left unmatched. Germline V gives CDR1 SNHLY, CDR2 FYNNEI. CDR3 DNA sequence: TGTGCCAGCAGTGGGGGACAGGGGATTAGCTACGAGCAGTACTTC. Protein sequence: CASSGGQGISYEQYF.

CDR3 amino acids: CASSTQGAIANYGYTF. DNA of the CDR3: TGTGCCAGCAGCACACAGGGGGCAATCGCTAACTATGGCTACACCTTC. This chain uses TRBV7-6 with TRBJ1-2; 9 bases line up with TRBD1. The junction had 7 bases not matched to a gene; V was cut back by 5 bases and J by 0 bases. The CDR3 is made up of 16 amino acids. Germline V gene data show CDR1 as SGHVS and CDR2 as FNYEAQ.

This rearrangement joins TRBV19 to TRBJ2-2, with D perhaps matching TRBD2 (5 bases). CDR1 LNHDA and CDR2 SQIVND come from the germline V gene (reference sequence). The germline V and J ends were trimmed by 7 bases and 4 bases, with 10 bases remaining between them. This CDR3 is 13 amino acids long. CDR3 in amino acids: CASTYGGTGELFF. DNA of the CDR3: TGTGCCAGTACGTATGGAGGCACCGGGGAGCTGTTTTTT.

The chain links TRBV15 to TRBJ2-1, with D possibly matching TRBD2 (6 bases). Per germline, CDR1 LNHNV and CDR2 YYDKDF (reference sequence). Deletions cut 0 bases from V and 4 bases from J, with 10 bases between. CDR3 length: 15 amino acids. The chain's CDR3 is CATSRDPGVYNEQFF. The CDR3 DNA sequence: TGTGCCACCAGCAGAGACCCGGGGGTATACAATGAGCAGTTCTTC.

The chain is built from TRBV9 and TRBJ1-2, with a weak D call TRBD1 (5 bases). The CDR3 is 15 amino acids. Germline CDR1 and CDR2: SGDLS and YYNGEE. V was cut by 1 base and J by 0 bases, with 10 bases left in between. This CDR3 reads CASSVNGAANYGYTF. CDR3 DNA sequence: TGTGCCAGCAGCGTAAATGGGGCAGCTAACTATGGCTACACCTTC.